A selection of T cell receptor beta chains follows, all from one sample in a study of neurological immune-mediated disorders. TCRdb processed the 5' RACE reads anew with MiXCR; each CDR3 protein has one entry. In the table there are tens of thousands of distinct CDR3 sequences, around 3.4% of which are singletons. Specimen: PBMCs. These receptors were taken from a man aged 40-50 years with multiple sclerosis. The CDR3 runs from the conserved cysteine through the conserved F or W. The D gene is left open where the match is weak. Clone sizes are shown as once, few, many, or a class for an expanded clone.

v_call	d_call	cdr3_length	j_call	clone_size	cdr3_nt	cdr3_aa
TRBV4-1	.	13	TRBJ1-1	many	TGCGCCAGCAGCCAACAGGGCGACACTGAAGCTTTCTTT	CASSQQGDTEAFF
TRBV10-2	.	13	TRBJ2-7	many	TGCGCCAGCAGTGAGTCGAGGGCGAACGAGCAGTACTTC	CASSESRANEQYF
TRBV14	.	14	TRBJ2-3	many	TGTGCCAGCAGCCCTTCATACAGCACAGATACGCAGTATTTT	CASSPSYSTDTQYF
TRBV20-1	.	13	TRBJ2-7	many	TGCAGTGCTACCCGGGACCGAACCTACGAGCAGTACTTC	CSATRDRTYEQYF
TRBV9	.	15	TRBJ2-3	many	TGTGCCAGCAGCGTCACCCAGGGGCCGCCGGATACGCAGTATTTT	CASSVTQGPPDTQYF
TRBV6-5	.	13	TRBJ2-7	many	TGTGCCAGCAGTTATAGAGTTGGGGCAGGGAAGTACTTC	CASSYRVGAGKYF
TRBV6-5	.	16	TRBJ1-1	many	TGTGCCAGCAGTTACTCCCGCGGGACCATGAACACTGAAGCTTTCTTT	CASSYSRGTMNTEAFF
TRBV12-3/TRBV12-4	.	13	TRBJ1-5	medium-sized	TGTGCCAGCAGTTTATGGTCTGGGAAGCCCCAGCATTTT	CASSLWSGKPQHF
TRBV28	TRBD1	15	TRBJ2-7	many	TGTGCCAGCAGTTTAAGGGCAGGGGGTTCCTACGAGCAGTACTTC	CASSLRAGGSYEQYF
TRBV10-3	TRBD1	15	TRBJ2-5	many	TGTGCCATCAGTAGCTCCGGGACAGGTCAAGAGACCCAGTACTTC	CAISSSGTGQETQYF
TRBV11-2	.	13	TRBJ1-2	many	TGTGCCAGCAGCCAGGGACAAAACTATGGCTACACCTTC	CASSQGQNYGYTF
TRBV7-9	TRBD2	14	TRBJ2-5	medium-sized	TGTGCCAGCGGAAGTAGCGGGGGAGCGGAGACCCAGTACTTC	CASGSSGGAETQYF
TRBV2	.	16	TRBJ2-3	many	TGTGCCAGCAGTGAGTTGGCACCGGAAAGCACAGATACGCAGTATTTT	CASSELAPESTDTQYF
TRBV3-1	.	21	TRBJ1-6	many	TGTGCCAGCAGCCAAAAGAGAAGTTTGAGACACGGTAGCTCCTATAATTCACCCCTCCACTTT	CASSQKRSLRHGSSYNSPLHF